Listed here is a single TCR beta chain. The sample originates from a study of blood T cell repertoires in COVID-19. At the level of the study: The analysed material was cDNA or gDNA that came from T cells, B-cell-depleted T cells, or PBMCs.

Allocation to cohorts depended on clinical history reported by the participants. Per the authors' pipeline: Amplification of reference gene primers was used by the study to estimate nucleated cell counts. Sequencing was performed with immunoSEQ multiplex PCR; in TCRdb, only in-frame clones are kept and a portion is missing. V and J calls plus clone size are reproduced from that table; the DNA served to infer D and trimming. The sample holds some 270,000 clones; 65% to 90% are singletons and the top ten take 9.1%. This clonotype originated in a woman aged 50 to 65 with acute COVID-19. The sequenced sample consisted of PBMCs or T cells enriched from blood (not recorded which).

The CDR3, as DNA: TGTGCCAGCCCATATGACACTGGGGCCAACGTCCTGACTTTC. It encodes CASPYDTGANVLTF. The gene calls are TRBV6-9 and TRBJ2-6; D gene uncertain. Germline CDR1 reads MNHGY; CDR2 reads SVAAGI. The CDR3 length is 14 residues. Trimming shortened V by 8 bases and J by 2 bases, and 10 bases separated the two germline ends.